The T cell receptor (beta chain) described here comes from a study of blood T cells in healthy people across ages. The authors ran a second PCR of 7 to 11 cycles using a sample-barcoded 5' primer and a J-beta primer mix. TCRdb used MiXCR to reprocess the 5' RACE reads, holding one entry per CDR3 protein. The sample yields fewer than 2,000,000 distinct CDR3 sequences, 30% to 35% seen once. Germline V gives CDR1 MNHEY, CDR2 SMNVEV (reference sequence). Losses at the gene ends were 6 bases for V and 6 bases for J; bases not matched to a gene: 4. The CDR3 loop spans 14 amino acids. Study results and limitations: It was not known whether donors were CMV positive (a possible confounder of expanded clonotype changes).

A word on this clonotype: Antigen unknown.

This TCR came from a woman in her twenties or thirties in good health. This chain links TRBV27 with TRBJ1-6; TRBD1 matches at 8 bases. Sequencing was done on a sample of blood. The CDR3 sequence is CASRPTGGNSPLHF. CDR3 DNA sequence: TGTGCCAGCAGACCTACAGGGGGTAATTCACCCCTCCACTTT.